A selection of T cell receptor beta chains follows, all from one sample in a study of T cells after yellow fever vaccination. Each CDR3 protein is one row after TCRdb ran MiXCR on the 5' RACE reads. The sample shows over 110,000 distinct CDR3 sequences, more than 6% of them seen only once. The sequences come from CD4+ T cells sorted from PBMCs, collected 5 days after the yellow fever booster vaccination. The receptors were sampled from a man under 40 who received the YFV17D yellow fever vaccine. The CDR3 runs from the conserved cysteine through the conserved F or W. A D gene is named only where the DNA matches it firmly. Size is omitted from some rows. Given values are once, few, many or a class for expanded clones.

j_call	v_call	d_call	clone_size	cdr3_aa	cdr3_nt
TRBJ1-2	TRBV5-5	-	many	CASSLGKPGPYRGYTF	TGTGCCAGCAGCTTGGGAAAACCTGGGCCCTATCGGGGCTACACCTTC
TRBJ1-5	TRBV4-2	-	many	CASSQVRAQPQHF	TGTGCCAGCAGCCAAGTTAGGGCTCAGCCCCAGCATTTT
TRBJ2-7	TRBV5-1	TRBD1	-	CASSSTGTGSYAQYF	TGCGCCAGCAGCTCAACCGGGACAGGGTCCTACGCGCAGTACTTC
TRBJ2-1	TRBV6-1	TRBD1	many	CASSPTGGPYNEQFF	TGTGCCAGCAGCCCCACAGGGGGCCCCTACAATGAGCAGTTCTTC
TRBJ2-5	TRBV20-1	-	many	CSARDFSTPRETQYF	TGCAGTGCTAGAGATTTCTCGACACCTAGAGAGACCCAGTACTTC
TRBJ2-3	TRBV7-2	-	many	CASSLKFTDTQYF	TGTGCCAGCAGCTTAAAATTCACAGATACGCAGTATTTT
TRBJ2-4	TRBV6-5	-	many	CASSSPQGAKNIQYF	TGTGCCAGCAGTTCACCTCAGGGGGCCAAAAACATTCAGTACTTC
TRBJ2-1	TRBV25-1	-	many	CASMVADRQFF	TGTGCCAGCATGGTAGCGGACAGACAGTTCTTC
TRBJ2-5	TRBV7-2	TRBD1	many	CASSRDRGRTETQYF	TGTGCCAGCAGTCGGGACAGGGGGCGGACAGAGACCCAGTACTTC
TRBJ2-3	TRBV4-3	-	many	CASSHKRTARAADTQYF	TGCGCCAGCAGCCATAAAAGGACAGCGAGGGCGGCAGATACGCAGTATTTT
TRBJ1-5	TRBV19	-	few	CASNEDPYQPQHF	TGTGCCAGTAACGAAGACCCATATCAGCCCCAGCATTTT